The entry below gives a single T cell receptor (beta chain) sequence along with its context. These data come from a study of graft-versus-host responses after intestinal transplantation. Germline CDR1 and CDR2: MDHEN and SYDVKM. Trimming took off 2 bases at V and 6 bases at J, with 5 bases between the two ends. The length of the CDR3 is 12 residues. Clones were sequenced by immunoSEQ multiplex PCR, and TCRdb holds only the in-frame ones, with some missing. There are some 41,000 clones in the sample; 75% to 95% occur only once, and under 2.5% lies in the top ten. The source is a human patient who received an intestinal transplant, so some T cells may come from the graft donor. The sample in question was PBMCs, obtained approximately 320 days after intestinal transplant. The genes are TRBV28 and TRBJ2-1, with a possible D match to TRBD2 (5 bases). The CDR3: CASSLGGNEQFF. The DNA of the CDR3 is TGTGCCAGCAGTTTAGGAGGCAATGAGCAGTTCTTC.